This TCR beta chain was retrieved from a study of post-analysis software for immune sequencing data. Study information: Relapsing-remitting, secondary progressive and progressive-relapsing forms made up the multiple sclerosis disease courses. Study-level findings and limits: Samples from a shared batch, those prepared together, strongly co-clustered by F measure. There were five or six TRBV segments more frequent in patients than controls, and TRBV5-6, TRBV5-1 and TRBV20-1 were among them. Controls' normalized Chao1 diversity significantly exceeded that of multiple sclerosis patients.

Unique-molecular-identifier-tagged TCR beta cDNA libraries were used. The yield from roughly 1 to 10 million T cells was approximately 500,000 cDNA molecules in total. TCRdb passed the PCR reads through MiXCR, listing each CDR3 protein once. The data hold 180,000 or so distinct CDR3 sequences, with over 25% observed a single time. V was shortened by 3 bases and J by 1 base, with 12 bases between the two germline ends. The CDR3 is 15 residues long. Germline CDR1 reads KGHSH; CDR2 reads LQKENI. This clonotype came up a few times. As yet, its antigen is unknown. The chain is built from TRBV18 and TRBJ1-1; D is unresolved. The sequencing sample was made of blood. The origin of this receptor is a girl under 18 with multiple sclerosis. The CDR3 coding sequence is TGTGCCAGCTCACCCGGACGATGGGAGAACACTGAAGCTTTCTTT. Its protein is CASSPGRWENTEAFF.